These T cell receptor beta chains were read from a single sample in a study of liver allograft versus peripheral blood T cells. TCRdb reprocessed the reads with MiXCR, giving one entry per CDR3 protein. In the table there are 6,000 to 7,000 distinct CDR3 sequences, less than 20% of which are singletons. The receptors shown here come from a human patient who had a liver transplant. A share of the T cells may be of graft donor origin. The CDR3 runs from the conserved cysteine through the conserved F or W. Each record gives: D gene, clone size, J gene, V gene, CDR3 protein, CDR3 DNA. A D gene is named only where the DNA matches it firmly. Clone size is given for some rows only: seen once, a few or many times, or a class if the clone is expanded.

d_call: NA; clone_size: many; j_call: TRBJ1-2; v_call: TRBV9; cdr3_aa: CASSVEQGYPLDPNGYTF; cdr3_nt: TGTGCCAGCAGCGTAGAACAGGGTTATCCGCTTGACCCTAATGGCTACACCTTC
d_call: TRBD2; clone_size: NA; j_call: TRBJ2-5; v_call: TRBV6-1; cdr3_aa: CASSGLTSHQETQYF; cdr3_nt: TGTGCCAGCAGTGGTCTGACTAGCCACCAAGAGACCCAGTACTTC
d_call: TRBD1; clone_size: few; j_call: TRBJ1-2; v_call: TRBV20-1; cdr3_aa: CSAYRGLNYGYTF; cdr3_nt: TGCAGTGCTTACAGGGGGCTTAACTATGGCTACACCTTC
d_call: NA; clone_size: NA; j_call: TRBJ1-5; v_call: TRBV7-3; cdr3_aa: CASSLGSNRCPNQPQHF; cdr3_nt: TGTGCCAGCAGCTTAGGCAGTAATCGTTGCCCTAATCAGCCCCAGCATTTT
d_call: NA; clone_size: many; j_call: TRBJ2-1; v_call: TRBV6-2/TRBV6-3; cdr3_aa: CASSLMGRYNEQFF; cdr3_nt: TGTGCCAGCAGCCTAATGGGCAGGTACAATGAGCAGTTCTTC
d_call: NA; clone_size: NA; j_call: TRBJ2-7; v_call: TRBV12-3/TRBV12-4; cdr3_aa: CASSPPTGREQYF; cdr3_nt: TGTGCCAGCAGCCCACCAACAGGGAGAGAGCAGTACTTC
d_call: NA; clone_size: NA; j_call: TRBJ2-7; v_call: TRBV14; cdr3_aa: CASSLRGEAYEQYF; cdr3_nt: TGTGCCAGCAGCCTCCGGGGCGAGGCGTACGAGCAGTACTTC
d_call: NA; clone_size: few; j_call: TRBJ2-4; v_call: TRBV12-3/TRBV12-4; cdr3_aa: CASRFAGHVKNIQYF; cdr3_nt: TGTGCCAGCAGATTCGCCGGACACGTCAAAAACATTCAGTACTTC
d_call: NA; clone_size: NA; j_call: TRBJ1-5; v_call: TRBV24-1; cdr3_aa: CATGGFKLKEDNQPQHF; cdr3_nt: TGTGCCACCGGAGGTTTCAAGTTAAAGGAGGACAATCAGCCCCAGCATTTT
d_call: NA; clone_size: many; j_call: TRBJ2-7; v_call: TRBV18; cdr3_aa: CASSPGSAYEQYF; cdr3_nt: TGTGCCAGCTCACCTGGGAGCGCCTACGAGCAGTACTTC
d_call: NA; clone_size: many; j_call: TRBJ1-5; v_call: TRBV6-2/TRBV6-3; cdr3_aa: CASSYTGLFNQPQHF; cdr3_nt: TGTGCCAGCAGTTACACAGGGCTTTTCAATCAGCCCCAGCATTTT
d_call: TRBD1; clone_size: medium-sized; j_call: TRBJ1-2; v_call: TRBV19; cdr3_aa: CASSPQGPGYTF; cdr3_nt: TGTGCCAGTAGTCCACAGGGGCCTGGCTACACCTTC
d_call: NA; clone_size: few; j_call: TRBJ1-5; v_call: TRBV27; cdr3_aa: CASSFGRGQPQHF; cdr3_nt: TGTGCCAGCAGTTTCGGCAGAGGACAGCCCCAGCATTTT
d_call: NA; clone_size: NA; j_call: TRBJ1-1; v_call: TRBV25-1; cdr3_aa: CASSIGEVDTEAFF; cdr3_nt: TGTGCCAGCAGTATTGGGGAGGTTGACACTGAAGCTTTCTTT